What follows are 24 T cell receptor beta chains derived from one specimen sequenced in a study of T cell repertoires in cytomegalovirus infection. TCRdb re-called the reads through MiXCR, storing one row per CDR3 protein. The data show over 300,000 distinct CDR3 sequences, with roughly a sixth seen just once and around 12% held by the top ten. Source material: PBMCs. The receptors originated from a human donor in good health (CMV status not recorded). Some clones in this sample may be carry-over from other donors' samples.

There are many counts of this clonotype. This chain connects TRBV28 to TRBJ2-1, with 15 bases lining up with TRBD2. Germline V CDR1 and CDR2: MDHEN, SYDVKM. This CDR3 is built from 17 residues. The V gene end was trimmed by 6 bases and the J gene end by 10 bases; junction bases not matched to a gene: 13. CDR3 amino acids: CASSPYPGTSGGWEQFF. The CDR3 nucleotides are TGTGCCAGCAGCCCATATCCCGGGACTAGCGGGGGGTGGGAGCAGTTCTTC. The entire variable domain, with the rest obtained from reference TRBV28 and TRBJ2-1, is as follows: DVKVTQSSRYLVKRTGEKVFLECVQDMDHENMFWYRQDPGLGLRLIYFSYDVKMKEKGDIPEGYSVSREKKERFSLILESASTNQTSMYLCASSPYPGTSGGWEQFFGPGTRLTVL.

On this clonotype itself: A read error may account for a junction end that differs from germline. The chain has TRBV5-1 and TRBJ1-4, with D perhaps TRBD1 (5 bases). This CDR3 is 15 amino acids long. CDR1 is SGHRS and CDR2 is YFSETQ in the germline V gene. The DNA for the CDR3 is TGCGCCAGCAGCTTGGGATCAGGGAGGAATGAAAAACAGTTTTTT. Translation: CASSLGSGRNEKQFF. The full variable domain, its missing parts supplied by reference TRBV5-1 and TRBJ1-4, is KAGVTQTPRYLIKTRGQQVTLSCSPISGHRSVSWYQQTPGQGLQFLFEYFSETQRNKGNFPGRFSGRQFSNSRSEMNVSTLELGDSALYLCASSLGSGRNEKQFFGSGTQLSVL.

The rearrangement joins TRBV7-2 to TRBJ1-2, with D maybe TRBD1 (6 bases). Germline CDR1 and CDR2: SGHTA and FQGNSA. The CDR3 is 16 amino acids. The V end lost 5 bases, the J end lost 4 bases, and 20 bases lay between the germline ends. The DNA for the CDR3 is TGTGCCAGCAGCCCCCAAGGACAGCTCGCTAGCTATGGCTACACCTTC. Translating gives CASSPQGQLASYGYTF.

This clonotype has a count of ten or more. This sequence joins TRBV7-3 and TRBJ2-5, with D possibly matching TRBD2 (5 bases). Between the trimmed V and J ends, which lost 1 base and 2 bases, there was a span of 8 bases. The CDR3 is 14 residues long. The germline CDR1 and CDR2 sequences are SGHTA and FQGTGA. CDR3 sequence reads: CASSLIGEQETQYF. The CDR3 DNA reads as TGTGCCAGCAGCTTAATCGGGGAACAAGAGACCCAGTACTTC.

The chain combines TRBV12-3 or TRBV12-4 with TRBJ2-1; TRBD2 matches at 7 bases. V shed 4 bases and J 0 bases; nucleotides not matched to a gene: 3. The CDR3 sequence is 15 residues long. CDR3 sequence: CASSSLADSYNEQFF. CDR3 sequence (DNA): TGTGCCAGCAGTTCCCTAGCGGACTCCTACAATGAGCAGTTCTTC.

V gene TRBV6-6 combines with J gene TRBJ1-3; D is undetermined. CDR1 MNHNY and CDR2 SVGAGI come from the germline V gene (reference sequence). Trimming removed 0 bases from V and 0 bases from J, with 6 bases in between. This CDR3 has 15 residues. CDR3 nucleotide sequence: TGTGCCAGCAGTTACTCTCGGGGCTCTGGAAACACCATATATTTT. Residues: CASSYSRGSGNTIYF.

This clonotype occurred a few times. The V gene is TRBV5-6, the J gene TRBJ2-1; D gene uncertain. This CDR3 is built from 12 residues. Per germline, CDR1 SGHDT and CDR2 YYEEEE. The V gene lost 1 base and the J gene lost 7 bases, with 6 bases spanning the gap. CDR3 sequence (DNA): TGTGCCAGCAGCTTGTCCTCGAATGAGCAGTTCTTC. It encodes CASSLSSNEQFF.

A few counts support this clonotype. This chain connects TRBV19 to TRBJ2-1; 9 bases agree with TRBD2. The germline CDR1 and CDR2 sequences are LNHDA and SQIVND (reference sequence). The V gene end was trimmed by 0 bases and the J gene end by 2 bases; junction bases not matched to a gene: 2. This CDR3 spans 16 amino acids. CDR3 protein: CASSIDSSGAYNEQFF. In nucleotides, the CDR3 is TGTGCCAGTAGTATAGATTCTAGCGGGGCCTACAATGAGCAGTTCTTC.

This clonotype was picked up many times. The chain uses TRBV20-1 and TRBJ2-5; D may match TRBD1 or TRBD2 (5 bases each). V dropped 0 bases and J dropped 4 bases, with 18 bases sitting between them. This CDR3 is built from 16 residues. The germline V gene has CDR1 DFQATT and CDR2 SNEGSKA (reference sequence). This chain's CDR3 is CSARDVKRGNGETQYF. CDR3 DNA sequence: TGCAGTGCTAGAGATGTAAAGAGGGGAAATGGAGAGACCCAGTACTTC.

This clonotype has only a few counts. The CDR3 DNA follows: TGTGCCAGCAGCAGAGGAGGGGGGCGAGGCTACACCTTC. Its translation: CASSRGGGRGYTF. The V call is TRBV27, the J call TRBJ1-2; a weak D match, TRBD1 (6 bases). The CDR3 covers 13 residues. Germline CDR1 is MNHEY and CDR2 is SMNVEV (reference sequence). Trimming removed 6 bases at V and 8 bases at J, with 16 bases between.

The sample holds a few counts of this clonotype. The chain joins TRBV14 to TRBJ2-1; D gene uncertain. Germline values: CDR1 SGHDN, CDR2 FVKESK. This CDR3 is built from 11 residues. The V gene lost 3 bases and the J gene lost 8 bases, with 5 bases spanning the gap. For the CDR3, the DNA is TGTGCCAGCAGCCAGGGTTATGAGCAGTTCTTC. It codes for CASSQGYEQFF. Combining the CDR3 with reference TRBV14 and TRBJ2-1 gives the whole variable domain EAGVTQFPSHSVIEKGQTVTLRCDPISGHDNLYWYRRVMGKEIKFLLHFVKESKQDESGMPNNRFLAERTGGTYSTLKVQPAELEDSGVYFCASSQGYEQFFGPGTRLTVL.

This clonotype has a handful of counts. The chain has TRBV2 and TRBJ1-1; TRBD1 might be the D (5 bases). V shed 6 bases and J shed 4 bases, with 21 bases lying between them. The CDR3 runs 16 residues. Germline V gene sequence: CDR1 SNHLY, CDR2 FYNNEI. The CDR3 spells CASSPPRGGLGTEAFF. Here the CDR3 DNA reads TGTGCCAGCAGCCCACCCCGGGGGGGTTTGGGCACTGAAGCTTTCTTT.

The V gene is TRBV6-5, the J gene TRBJ2-2; TRBD1 is a possible D gene (6 bases). CDR1 MNHEY and CDR2 SVGAGI come from the germline V gene. V was clipped by 5 bases and J by 5 bases, with 18 bases between them. The CDR3 has 16 residues. As DNA, the CDR3 is TGTGCCAGCAGTCACCAACAGGGCGTTCTTACCGGGGAGCTGTTTTTT. As protein: CASSHQQGVLTGELFF.

For the CDR3, the DNA is TGTGCCAGCAGCTCGGGACAGGGGCGCTACAATGAGCAGTTCTTC. The encoded protein is CASSSGQGRYNEQFF. The chain combines TRBV7-9 with TRBJ2-1; 10 positions agree with TRBD1. Germline V gene lookup returns CDR1 SEHNR and CDR2 FQNEAQ (reference sequence). This CDR3 comprises 15 residues. With 4 bases clipped from V and 3 bases from J, the junction kept 3 bases outside the gene matches.

The chain recombines TRBV7-8 with TRBJ2-1; D is possibly TRBD1 or TRBD2 (5 bases each). V dropped 5 bases and J dropped 4 bases, with 15 bases sitting between them. Germline lookup yields CDR1 SGHVS and CDR2 FQNEAQ. CDR3 size: 15 residues. CDR3 amino acids: CASSPWGTFYNEQFF. The CDR3 nucleotides read TGTGCCAGCAGCCCGTGGGGGACCTTTTACAATGAGCAGTTCTTC.

J is TRBJ1-4 and V is TRBV28; 8 bases are a match to TRBD1. Germline V gene lookup returns CDR1 MDHEN and CDR2 SYDVKM. The CDR3 spans 15 residues. J was trimmed by 10 bases and V by 3 bases; bases with no gene match: 10. The CDR3 sequence is CASSFQGALFGKLFF. CDR3 in DNA: TGTGCCAGCAGTTTTCAGGGGGCTCTATTCGGAAAACTGTTTTTT.

This clonotype showed up many times. V and J are TRBV7-8 and TRBJ1-5, with unresolved D. V lost 0 bases, J lost 2 bases, and 11 bases lay in between. Germline CDR1 SGHVS, CDR2 FQNEAQ. The CDR3 is made up of 16 amino acids. DNA of the CDR3: TGTGCCAGCAGCTTAGCCCCAAGTGGTGGCAATCAGCCCCAGCATTTT. Its translation: CASSLAPSGGNQPQHF.

This clonotype was recorded many times. The J gene is TRBJ1-6, the V gene TRBV11-2; 9 bases line up with TRBD1. The germline V gene encodes CDR1 SGHAT and CDR2 FQNNGV. This CDR3 comprises 14 residues. V lost 10 bases, J lost 3 bases, and 4 bases stayed unmatched. CDR3 sequence (DNA): TGTGCCACCGGGACAGGGTACTATAATTCACCCCTCCACTTT. Protein: CATGTGYYNSPLHF.

The chain carries TRBV7-9 and TRBJ2-3; 8 bases align to TRBD1. Trimming took 3 bases from V and 2 from J; bases not matched to a gene: 19. The CDR3 extends over 20 amino acids. Germline CDR1 and CDR2: SEHNR and FQNEAQ (reference sequence). CDR3 DNA sequence: TGTGCCAGCAGCTTTCAGCTTTTCTCGCCGGACAGGGAGAACACAGATACGCAGTATTTT. This translates into CASSFQLFSPDRENTDTQYF.

This clonotype was seen repeatedly, ten times or more. CDR3 nucleotide sequence: TGTGCCAGCAGTCCCCCCGGGACTATCACAGATACGCAGTATTTT. This encodes CASSPPGTITDTQYF. The chain recombines TRBV6-1 with TRBJ2-3, with 7 nucleotides matching TRBD2. After removal of 5 bases from V and 2 bases from J, the junction contained 7 bases not matched to a gene. This CDR3 comprises 15 residues. Per the germline V gene, CDR1 is MNHNS and CDR2 is SASEGT.

The chain has TRBV27 and TRBJ1-5; D is possibly TRBD1 (6 bases). This CDR3 has 15 residues. V lost 1 base, J lost 4 bases, and 11 bases lay in between. In germline, CDR1 is MNHEY, CDR2 SMNVEV (reference sequence). The CDR3 DNA reads as TGTGCCAGCAGTTTATGGGCAGGGGTAAATCAGCCCCAGCATTTT. Translated: CASSLWAGVNQPQHF.

About this clonotype itself: This sequence may be a read error, since a much larger clone differs from it by one base. The chain employs TRBV6-2 or TRBV6-3 and TRBJ2-3, with D tentatively TRBD1 (6 bases). Per the germline V gene, CDR1 is MNHEY and CDR2 is SVGEGT. The V gene lost 10 bases and the J gene lost 1 base, with 18 bases spanning the gap. The CDR3 contains 15 residues. CDR3 residues: CANRDAGDGTDTQYF. The CDR3 DNA follows: TGTGCCAACAGAGACGCAGGGGACGGCACAGATACGCAGTATTTT.

The rearrangement uses TRBV20-1 and TRBJ1-5; 12 nucleotides match TRBD1. The CDR3 is 15 amino acids. With V trimmed by 5 bases and J by 5 bases, 7 bases remained unmatched. Germline V gene sequence: CDR1 DFQATT, CDR2 SNEGSKA (reference sequence). The CDR3 sequence: CSAVPGQGADQPQHF. The CDR3 DNA is TGCAGTGCTGTCCCGGGACAGGGGGCGGATCAGCCCCAGCATTTT.

Ten or more counts support this clonotype. The rearrangement joins TRBV25-1 to TRBJ1-1, with D perhaps matching TRBD1 (5 bases). The germline V and J ends were trimmed by 4 bases and 1 base, with 10 bases remaining between them. The CDR3 runs 14 residues. Germline V CDR1 and CDR2: MGHDK, SYGVNS. DNA of the CDR3: TGTGCCAGCAGTGTCTTGACAGAGAACACTGAAGCTTTCTTT. The encoded protein is CASSVLTENTEAFF.